The 28 T cell receptor beta chains given below trace back to one sample, sequenced in a study of monozygotic twins with inflammatory bowel disease. From its re-call of the 5' RACE reads, TCRdb lists each CDR3 protein once, without DNA. The listing contains about 160,000 distinct CDR3 sequences. The source material was blood. All receptors come from a human donor with ulcerative colitis or Crohn's disease, or a healthy co-twin of an affected twin (not recorded which).

The CDR3 here is CASSPGQGLYEQYF. V usage is TRBV27 and J usage is TRBJ2-7; absent DNA, TCRdb's TRBD1 call cannot be checked. CDR3 length: 14 amino acids. Germline V gene data show CDR1 as MNHEY and CDR2 as SMNVEV (reference sequence).

The rearrangement joins TRBV10-2 to TRBJ1-2; there is no DNA to check the TCRdb D call of TRBD1. This CDR3 spans 13 amino acids. In germline, CDR1 is WSHSY, CDR2 SAAADI. The CDR3 reads CASSEGQGHGYTF.

The chain uses TRBV27 and TRBJ1-1; the D call of TRBD1 rests on TCRdb alone, since no DNA is present to check it. Germline CDR1 is MNHEY and CDR2 is SMNVEV (reference sequence). The CDR3 has 17 amino acids. The CDR3 sequence: CASSFRFWGGVNTEAFF.

The genes are TRBV7-9 and TRBJ2-2; the TRBD1 assignment by TCRdb is unverifiable without DNA. The CDR3 totals 16 residues. In germline, CDR1 is SEHNR, CDR2 FQNEAQ (reference sequence). The chain's CDR3 is CASSFSTDVNTGELFF.

V is TRBV5-1 and J is TRBJ2-5; TCRdb indicates TRBD1, and absent DNA this call remains unverified. Germline loops: CDR1 SGHRS, CDR2 YFSETQ. The CDR3 length is 14 residues. CDR3 sequence reads: CASSFQGNQETQYF.

This CDR3 reads CATSRGLTEEQYF. This rearrangement joins TRBV15 to TRBJ2-7. Germline V gene sequence: CDR1 LNHNV, CDR2 YYDKDF (reference sequence). The CDR3 contains 13 residues.

The V gene is TRBV20-1, the J gene TRBJ2-2. CDR1 is DFQATT and CDR2 is SNEGSKA in the germline V gene (reference sequence). This CDR3 contains 13 residues. The CDR3 protein is CSAKRTDGGELFF.

The gene calls are TRBV18 and TRBJ2-7. Germline V lookup: CDR1 KGHSH, CDR2 LQKENI. CDR3 length: 13 amino acids. The CDR3 sequence: CASSTGGSYEQYF.

The chain recombines TRBV29-1 with TRBJ1-1; TCRdb picks TRBD1, but there is no DNA to check that call. This CDR3 has 13 amino acids. CDR1 and CDR2 from the germline V gene are SQVTM and ANQGSEA. This CDR3 reads CSGRRGMNTEAFF.

The chain couples TRBV30 to TRBJ1-2. CDR3 length: 12 residues. Germline V lookup: CDR1 GTSNPN, CDR2 SVGIG (reference sequence). The chain's CDR3 is CARQDPNYGYTF. The whole variable domain, filled in from reference TRBV30 and TRBJ1-2, reads SQTIHQWPATLVQPVGSPLSLECTVEGTSNPNLYWYRQAAGRGLQLLFYSVGIGQISSEVPQNLSASRPQDRQFILSSKKLLLSDSGFYLCARQDPNYGYTFGSGTRLTVV.

This chain uses TRBV20-1 with TRBJ2-5; the D call of TRBD1 rests on TCRdb alone, since no DNA is present to check it. CDR3 size: 14 residues. CDR1 and CDR2 (germline): DFQATT, SNEGSKA (reference sequence). CDR3 residues: CSAFDSYQGETQYF.

This rearrangement joins TRBV5-5 to TRBJ1-5. Germline CDR1 is SGHKS and CDR2 is YYEKEE (reference sequence). The CDR3 covers 16 residues. The CDR3 reads CASSLVPGQGNQPQHF.

J is TRBJ1-4 and V is TRBV4-3. Per the germline V gene, CDR1 is LGHNA and CDR2 is YSLEER. This CDR3 has 17 residues. The CDR3: CASSQDWHTATNEKLFF.

The V call is TRBV4-1, the J call TRBJ2-1. Germline CDR1 is MGHRA and CDR2 is YSYEKL. The CDR3 consists of 16 residues. CDR3 region: CASSQDFGSSYNEQFF.

This chain connects TRBV2 to TRBJ1-5; checking the TCRdb D call of TRBD1 is not possible without DNA. This CDR3 is 15 amino acids long. Germline CDR1 and CDR2: SNHLY and FYNNEI. This CDR3 is CASNEDRGSNQPQHF.

The rearrangement links TRBV7-7 to TRBJ2-3; TCRdb designates TRBD1, a call that cannot be tested without DNA. CDR3 length equals 14 residues. Per the germline V gene, CDR1 is SSHAT and CDR2 is FNYEAQ (reference sequence). CDR3 loop: CASSPDRVTDTQYF.

The genes are TRBV6-5 and TRBJ2-7; without DNA, the TCRdb call of TRBD2 cannot be checked. Germline V gene data show CDR1 as MNHEY and CDR2 as SVGAGI. The CDR3 contains 16 residues. This CDR3 is CASSLPWAGGPGEQYF.

The chain carries TRBV2 and TRBJ1-1; TCRdb designates TRBD1, a call that cannot be tested without DNA. The CDR3 is made up of 12 amino acids. Germline lookup yields CDR1 SNHLY and CDR2 FYNNEI. This CDR3 is CASKIRGFEAFF. The whole variable domain, filled in from reference TRBV2 and TRBJ1-1, reads EPEVTQTPSHQVTQMGQEVILRCVPISNHLYFYWYRQILGQKVEFLVSFYNNEISEKSEIFDDQFSVERPDGSNFTLKIRSTKLEDSAMYFCASKIRGFEAFFGQGTRLTVV.

The CDR3 here is CASSQGADRYGYTF. The chain is built from TRBV27 and TRBJ1-2; TCRdb indicates TRBD1, and absent DNA this call remains unverified. The CDR3 consists of 14 residues. Per germline, CDR1 MNHEY and CDR2 SMNVEV (reference sequence).

This sequence joins TRBV5-1 and TRBJ2-3; lacking DNA, the TRBD2 call made by TCRdb goes unchecked. Germline V gives CDR1 SGHRS, CDR2 YFSETQ. This CDR3 spans 15 amino acids. The CDR3 sequence: CASSDSSGVTDTQYF.

This sequence joins TRBV10-3 and TRBJ2-5; TCRdb returns TRBD1, unconfirmable since there is no DNA. CDR3 length: 14 residues. The V gene's germline CDR1 is ENHRY and CDR2 SYGVKD. CDR3: CAIRSDREGETQYF.

The rearrangement uses TRBV7-9 and TRBJ2-7; TCRdb designates TRBD1, a call that cannot be tested without DNA. CDR1 and CDR2 from the germline V gene are SEHNR and FQNEAQ (reference sequence). The CDR3 is 14 residues long. This chain's CDR3 is CASTLIGGAYEQYF.

The chain combines TRBV6-2 or TRBV6-3 with TRBJ2-7; no DNA is available, so the TRBD2 call from TCRdb remains unchecked. This CDR3 contains 16 residues. CDR1 and CDR2 from the germline V gene are MNHEY and SVGEGT. The chain's CDR3 is CASSSIRGITGYEQYF.

The V call is TRBV7-3, the J call TRBJ2-2; TCRdb designates TRBD1, a call that cannot be tested without DNA. Germline lookup yields CDR1 SGHTA and CDR2 FQGTGA. CDR3 size: 16 residues. The CDR3 loop is CASSLRERSGAGELFF.

The chain is built from TRBV5-1 and TRBJ2-4; TCRdb outputs TRBD1, but without DNA this stays unchecked. From germline, CDR1 is SGHRS and CDR2 YFSETQ. The CDR3 loop spans 14 amino acids. The chain's CDR3 is CASSPGLAKNIQYF.

The chain has TRBV20-1 and TRBJ2-2; TCRdb selects TRBD1, and the lack of DNA leaves this call unchecked. This CDR3 has 14 amino acids. Germline V gives CDR1 DFQATT, CDR2 SNEGSKA (reference sequence). This CDR3 is CSARQPQGTGELFF.

J is TRBJ2-7 and V is TRBV5-1; TCRdb's D call of TRBD2 is untestable without DNA. The CDR3 contains 14 residues. The V gene's germline CDR1 is SGHRS and CDR2 YFSETQ. The CDR3 sequence: CASSLVGGTYEQYF.

V usage is TRBV2 and J usage is TRBJ1-1; the D call of TRBD1 rests on TCRdb alone, since no DNA is present to check it. This CDR3 contains 14 residues. Germline CDR1 is SNHLY and CDR2 is FYNNEI. CDR3 sequence reads: CASNSGGGLTEAFF.